This T cell receptor (beta chain) was recorded in a study of blood T cell repertoires in COVID-19. Study summary: PBMCs, B-cell-depleted T cells, or T cells were the source of the cDNA or gDNA that made up the material.

Authors' analysis steps: Reference gene primer amplification yielded estimated nucleated cell counts. Clones were read by immunoSEQ multiplex PCR, and TCRdb kept only the in-frame ones, dropping some. That table gives V, J and clone size, and the DNA gave D and trimming. The sample yields over 200,000 clones, around 86% seen once. Germline assignment: CDR1 MDHEN and CDR2 SYDVKM. This CDR3 has 14 residues. Trimming took 4 bases from V and 6 from J, leaving 15 bases between them. Participants' reported clinical history set cohort assignment. Cohort 3 donors were reported recovered after two negative PCRs, clearance, or symptom resolution.

This clonotype was sampled from a man aged 18 to 29 who had recovered from COVID-19. The sample consisted of PBMCs or T cells enriched from blood (not recorded which). The gene calls are TRBV28 and TRBJ2-5; TRBD2 might be the D (5 bases). CDR3 protein: CASSWTLARKTQYF. CDR3 DNA sequence: TGTGCCAGCAGTTGGACTCTAGCCCGGAAGACCCAGTACTTC.